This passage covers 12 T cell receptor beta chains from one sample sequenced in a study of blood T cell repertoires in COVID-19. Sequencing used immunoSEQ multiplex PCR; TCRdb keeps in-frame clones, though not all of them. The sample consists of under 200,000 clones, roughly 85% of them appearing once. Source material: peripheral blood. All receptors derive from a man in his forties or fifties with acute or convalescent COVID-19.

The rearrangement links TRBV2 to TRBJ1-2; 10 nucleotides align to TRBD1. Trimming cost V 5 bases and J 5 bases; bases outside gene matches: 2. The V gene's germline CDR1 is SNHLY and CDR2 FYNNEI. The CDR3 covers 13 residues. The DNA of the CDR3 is TGTGCCAGCAGTCCGGGACAGGGGTATGGCTACACCTTC. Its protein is CASSPGQGYGYTF.

The CDR3 protein is CASSPGASSTVNSGNTIYF. The DNA of the CDR3 is TGCGCCAGCAGCCCCGGCGCCTCCTCGACAGTCAACTCTGGAAACACCATATATTTT. This chain uses TRBV4-1 with TRBJ1-3, with a tentative D call TRBD1 (5 bases). The CDR3 is 19 amino acids. Trimming cost V 4 bases and J 0 bases, with 22 bases left between them. CDR1 MGHRA and CDR2 YSYEKL come from the germline V gene.

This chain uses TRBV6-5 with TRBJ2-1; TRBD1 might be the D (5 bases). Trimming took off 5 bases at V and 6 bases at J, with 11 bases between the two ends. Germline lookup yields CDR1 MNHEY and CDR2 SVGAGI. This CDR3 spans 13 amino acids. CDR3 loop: CASSTRVPNEQFF. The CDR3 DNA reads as TGTGCCAGCAGTACCAGGGTTCCCAATGAGCAGTTCTTC.

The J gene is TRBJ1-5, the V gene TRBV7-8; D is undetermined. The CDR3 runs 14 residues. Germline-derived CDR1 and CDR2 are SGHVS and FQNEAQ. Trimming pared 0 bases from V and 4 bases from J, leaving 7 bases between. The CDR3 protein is CASSLAAVNQPQHF. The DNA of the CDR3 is TGTGCCAGCAGCTTAGCGGCAGTTAATCAGCCCCAGCATTTT. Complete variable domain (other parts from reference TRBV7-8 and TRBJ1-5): GAGVSQSPRYKVAKRGQDVALRCDPISGHVSLFWYQQALGQGPEFLTYFQNEAQLDKSGLPSDRFFAERPEGSVSTLKIQRTQQEDSAVYLCASSLAAVNQPQHFGDGTRLSIL.

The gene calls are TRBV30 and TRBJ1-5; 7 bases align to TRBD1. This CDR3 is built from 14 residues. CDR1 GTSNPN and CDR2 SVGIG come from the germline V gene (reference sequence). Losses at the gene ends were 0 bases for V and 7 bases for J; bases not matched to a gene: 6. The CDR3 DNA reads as TGTGCCTGGAGTGTGAGACAGGGACCCCAGCCCCAGCATTTT. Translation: CAWSVRQGPQPQHF.

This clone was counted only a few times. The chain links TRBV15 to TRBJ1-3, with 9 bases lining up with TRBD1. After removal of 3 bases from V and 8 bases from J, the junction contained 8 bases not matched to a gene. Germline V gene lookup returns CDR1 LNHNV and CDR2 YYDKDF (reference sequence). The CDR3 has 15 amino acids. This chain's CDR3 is CATSRASGQGDTIYF. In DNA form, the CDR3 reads TGTGCCACCAGCAGGGCTTCGGGACAGGGAGACACCATATATTTT.

The CDR3 reads CASSFVERQGKTDTQYF. CDR3 DNA sequence: TGTGCCAGCAGCTTCGTTGAAAGACAGGGGAAGACAGATACGCAGTATTTT. V gene TRBV12-1 combines with J gene TRBJ2-3; the table gives TRBD1 as D, unverified against the DNA. TRBV12-1 is reported as a pseudogene. The CDR3 length is 17 residues.

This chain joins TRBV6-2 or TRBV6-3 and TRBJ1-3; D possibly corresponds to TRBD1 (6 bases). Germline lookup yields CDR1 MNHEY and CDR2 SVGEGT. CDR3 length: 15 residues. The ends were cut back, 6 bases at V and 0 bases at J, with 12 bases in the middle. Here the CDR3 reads CASSIGQLSGNTIYF. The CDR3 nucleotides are TGTGCCAGCAGCATTGGACAGCTCTCTGGAAACACCATATATTTT.

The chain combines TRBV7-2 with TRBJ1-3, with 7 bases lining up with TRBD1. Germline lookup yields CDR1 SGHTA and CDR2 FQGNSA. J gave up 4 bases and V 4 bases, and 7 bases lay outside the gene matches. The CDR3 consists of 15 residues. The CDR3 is CASSSDRAVGNTIYF. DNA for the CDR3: TGTGCCAGCAGCTCCGACAGGGCAGTAGGAAACACCATATATTTT.

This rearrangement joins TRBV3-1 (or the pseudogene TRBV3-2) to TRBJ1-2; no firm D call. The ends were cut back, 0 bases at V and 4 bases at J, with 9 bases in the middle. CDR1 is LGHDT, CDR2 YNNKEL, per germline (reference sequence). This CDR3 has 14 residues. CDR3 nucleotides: TGTGCCAGCAGCCAAGAACAGATAATCTATGGCTACACCTTC. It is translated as CASSQEQIIYGYTF.

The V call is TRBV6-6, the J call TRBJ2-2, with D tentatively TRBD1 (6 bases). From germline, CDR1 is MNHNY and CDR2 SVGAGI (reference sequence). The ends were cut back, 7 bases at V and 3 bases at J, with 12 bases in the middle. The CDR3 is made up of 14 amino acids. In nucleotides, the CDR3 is TGTGCCAGCAACCTACAGGGAGACACCGGGGAGCTGTTTTTT. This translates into CASNLQGDTGELFF.

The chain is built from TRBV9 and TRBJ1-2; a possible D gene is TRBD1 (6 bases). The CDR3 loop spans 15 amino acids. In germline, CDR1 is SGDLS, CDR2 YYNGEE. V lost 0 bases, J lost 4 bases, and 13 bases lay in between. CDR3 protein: CASSVAGGGGYGYTF. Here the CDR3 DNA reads TGTGCCAGCAGCGTAGCCGGGGGCGGGGGCTATGGCTACACCTTC.